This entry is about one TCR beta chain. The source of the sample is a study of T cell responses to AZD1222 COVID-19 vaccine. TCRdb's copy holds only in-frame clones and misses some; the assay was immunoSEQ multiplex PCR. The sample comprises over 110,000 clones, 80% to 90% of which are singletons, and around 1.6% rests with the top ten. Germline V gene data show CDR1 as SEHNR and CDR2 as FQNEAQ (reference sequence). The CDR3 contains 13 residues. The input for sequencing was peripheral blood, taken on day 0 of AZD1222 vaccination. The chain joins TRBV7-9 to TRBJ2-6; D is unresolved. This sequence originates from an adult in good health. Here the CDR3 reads CGAKSSGANVLTF. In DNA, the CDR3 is TGTGGGGCTAAAAGTTCTGGGGCCAACGTCCTGACTTTC.